Reported below is one TCR beta chain. Its antigen is undetermined. The length of the CDR3 is 15 residues. CDR1 is SGHRS and CDR2 is YFSETQ in the germline V gene. V lost 7 bases and J 3 bases, leaving 16 bases between the germline ends. Running of the assay took place at deep level. The data were produced by immunoSEQ multiplex PCR, yet TCRdb's version contains in-frame clones alone and is incomplete. Seen here are around 720,000 clones, less than 80% observed once, and the top ten hold more than 1.5%. The data stem from a study of shared clonotypes between healthy human individuals. General observations from the study: Non-shared clonotypes had lower generation probabilities than clonotypes shared by all four sorted-subset donors. Only blood samples were collected, and tissue repertoires likely differ. Rarefaction showed sorted-subset sequencing was incomplete despite large depth.

Sequencing used memory CD4+ T cells sorted from blood. As to subset: CD45RA-negative fraction. The TCR sequence derives from a young woman in good health. V is TRBV5-1 and J is TRBJ2-2; D tentatively fits TRBD1 or TRBD2 (6 bases each). The CDR3 is CASLKGGIHTGELFF. As DNA, the CDR3 is TGCGCCAGCTTGAAGGGGGGAATCCACACCGGGGAGCTGTTTTTT.